This note documents a single TCR beta chain sequence. What antigen it recognizes has not been identified. Base qualities are missing; no much larger clone stands one base away. Genomic DNA was isolated from the sorted cells so that the TCRbeta CDR3 region could be sequenced. TCRbeta CDR3 regions were sequenced using the immunoSEQ Assay. The clones in this table, taken by TCRdb from immuneACCESS, are in-frame only. Not every clone is retained; where verified, under half of the shortfall comes from an unresolved V gene, and the cause of the rest is unknown. The sample table shows 80,000 to 95,000 clones, and 87% are seen once. The ten largest clonotypes hold approximately 1.5% of the sample. Taken from the germline V gene, the CDR1 and CDR2 loops are SGHRS and YFSETQ. The CDR3 measures 14 amino acids from cysteine to phenylalanine. Of the read, only the CDR3 DNA is kept; its 42 bases are in frame from base 1. A distance of 14 bases separates the germline ends of V and J, which lose 7 bases and 1 base respectively.

Patients with a history of autoimmune disease or receiving systemic immunosuppression were excluded from the trial. In every dose cohort, peripheral blood was drawn for TCR sequencing at baseline, cycle 4 day 1, and cycle 7 day 1. The samples were taken from a phase I, first-in-human, multicenter, open-label dose-escalation trial of ivuxolimab. Adults with locally advanced or metastatic melanoma, renal cell carcinoma, hepatocellular carcinoma or head and neck squamous cell carcinoma were enrolled in the trial. Before TCR sequencing, CD4+ T cells and CD8+ T cells were sorted from peripheral blood as separate populations. This specimen belongs to a study of OX40 agonist ivuxolimab in advanced cancers. Concerning the study at large: The costimulatory receptor OX40 (CD134) was targeted by ivuxolimab, a fully human IgG2 agonistic monoclonal antibody. Intravenous ivuxolimab was administered to patients every 2 weeks at six dose levels: 0.01, 0.1, 0.3, 1.5, 3 and 10 mg/kg. Of the approximately 53 patients in dose escalation, some 20 had hepatocellular carcinoma, about 15 had melanoma, 9 had renal cell carcinoma and 9 had head and neck cancer. A male proportion of approximately 83% and a mean age of approximately 60 years, ranging from about 23 to 90, were recorded for the dose-escalation cohort. Prior anti-PD-1, anti-PD-L1 or anti-CTLA-4 therapy was permitted, and 40% of dose-escalation patients had received checkpoint inhibitors. Three dose-escalation patients achieved partial responses, one with hepatocellular carcinoma and two with cutaneous melanoma. The purpose of peripheral TCRbeta sequencing was to test whether ivuxolimab changed TCR sequence diversity and led to clonal T-cell expansion. The paper reports the monotherapy dose-escalation portion (N of about 56 patients) of the phase I ivuxolimab trial. The paper as a whole reports these results and caveats: Antigen specificity was not determined for the clonally expanded peripheral T cells. In partial responders in the 0.1-3.0 mg/kg groups, normalized peripheral clonal expansion was found to be among the lowest, especially among CD8+ T cells. Low levels of normalized T-cell clonal expansion were also seen in some patients who did not respond. At doses of 0.1 to 3.0 mg/kg, clonal expansion of both CD4+ and CD8+ blood T cells was observed from baseline to week 6. After ivuxolimab, CD8+ T cells had more expanded clones than CD4+ T cells on average.

Material: CD4+ or CD8+ T cells sorted from blood, obtained in a trial of the OX40 agonist ivuxolimab. The sequence was collected from an adult with an advanced solid tumor such as melanoma, head and neck, liver or kidney cancer. This receptor chain uses TRBV5-1 and TRBJ1-1; TRBD1 could be the D gene, as 6 bases match. This receptor has the CDR3 CASPPDRTNTEAFF. The nucleotide sequence reads TGCGCCAGCCCCCCTGACAGGACGAACACTGAAGCTTTCTTT.